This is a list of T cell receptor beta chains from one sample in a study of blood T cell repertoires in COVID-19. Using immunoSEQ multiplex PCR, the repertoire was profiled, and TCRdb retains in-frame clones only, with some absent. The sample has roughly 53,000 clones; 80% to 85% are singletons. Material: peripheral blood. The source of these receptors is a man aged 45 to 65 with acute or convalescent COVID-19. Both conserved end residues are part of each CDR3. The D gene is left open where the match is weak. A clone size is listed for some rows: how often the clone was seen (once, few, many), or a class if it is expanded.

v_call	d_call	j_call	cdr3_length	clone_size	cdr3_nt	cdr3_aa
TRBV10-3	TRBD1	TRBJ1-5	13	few	TGTGCCAGCCGCGGACAGGACAATCAGCCCCAGCATTTT	CASRGQDNQPQHF
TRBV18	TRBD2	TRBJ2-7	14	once	TGTGCCAGCTCACCGTCTAGCGGGGGCTACGAGCAGTACTTC	CASSPSSGGYEQYF
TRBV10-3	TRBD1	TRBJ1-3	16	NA	TGTGCCATCAGTGACCGGGACAGGACTTCTGGAAACACCATATATTTT	CAISDRDRTSGNTIYF
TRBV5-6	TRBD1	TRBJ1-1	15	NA	TGTGCCAGCAGCTTGGCGACAGGGAAGAACACTGAAGCTTTCTTT	CASSLATGKNTEAFF
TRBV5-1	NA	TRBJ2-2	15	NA	TGCGCCAGCAGCTGGACTATTGGGGACACCGGGGAGCTGTTTTTT	CASSWTIGDTGELFF
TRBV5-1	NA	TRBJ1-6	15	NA	TGCGCCAGCAGCTTGGTTGCAGGAAATAATTCACCCCTCCACTTT	CASSLVAGNNSPLHF
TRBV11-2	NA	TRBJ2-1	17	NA	TGTGCCAGCAGCTTAGATAGGCTGGCTAGCGAGAACAATGAGCAGTTCTTC	CASSLDRLASENNEQFF
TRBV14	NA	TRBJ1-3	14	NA	TGTGCCAGCAGCCAAGCCCTGGGCAGAAACACCATATATTTT	CASSQALGRNTIYF
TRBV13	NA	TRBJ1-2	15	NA	TGTGCCAGCAGCTTAGGCCGGGGAGGCAACTATGGCTACACCTTC	CASSLGRGGNYGYTF
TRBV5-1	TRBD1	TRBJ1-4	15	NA	TGCGCCAGCAGTAGCGGGGAGGGGGCTGGTGAAAAACTGTTTTTT	CASSSGEGAGEKLFF
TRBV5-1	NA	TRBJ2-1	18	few	TGCGCCAGCAGCTTGGTGGAACAGCTACTTTTATCGTACAATGAGCAGTTCTTC	CASSLVEQLLLSYNEQFF
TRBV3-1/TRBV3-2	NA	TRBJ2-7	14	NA	TGTGCCAGCAGCCACGGACAGTGGACCGACGAGCAGTACTTC	CASSHGQWTDEQYF
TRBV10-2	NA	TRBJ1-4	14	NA	TGCGCCAGCAGTGAGAGGAGTCGCGATGAAAAACTGTTTTTT	CASSERSRDEKLFF
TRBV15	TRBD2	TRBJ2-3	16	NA	TGTGCCACCAGCAGAGTTGCGGGAGGGGGCCCAGATACGCAGTATTTT	CATSRVAGGGPDTQYF
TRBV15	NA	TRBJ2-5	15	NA	TGTGCCACCAGCAGAAGCAGGGGAGATGAAGAGACCCAGTACTTC	CATSRSRGDEETQYF
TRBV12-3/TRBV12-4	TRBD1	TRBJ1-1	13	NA	TGTGCCAGCAGTCTTGGGACAGCAAGGGAGGCTTTCTTT	CASSLGTAREAFF
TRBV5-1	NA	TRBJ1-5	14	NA	TGCGCCAGCAGCCCTACTGCAGGTGGGCAGCCCCAGCATTTT	CASSPTAGGQPQHF
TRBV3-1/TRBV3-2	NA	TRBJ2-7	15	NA	TGTGCCAGCAGCCAAAGACACAGCTCTTCTCACGAGCAGTACTTC	CASSQRHSSSHEQYF
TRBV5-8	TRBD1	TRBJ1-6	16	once	TGTGCCAGCAGGTTCGGTGGGGGACAGGGTCTTCCCCCCCTCCACTTT	CASRFGGGQGLPPLHF
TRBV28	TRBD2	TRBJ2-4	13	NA	TGTGCCACCCTTACTAGCGGGAGAAACATTCAGTACTTC	CATLTSGRNIQYF
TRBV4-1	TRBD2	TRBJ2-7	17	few	TGCGCCAGCAGCCAAGTTTCAAGCGGGGTGATCTCCTACGAGCAGTACTTC	CASSQVSSGVISYEQYF
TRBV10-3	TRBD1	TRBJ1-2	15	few	TGTGCCATCAGTGCTATACCGGACAGGGTCGATGGCTACACCTTC	CAISAIPDRVDGYTF
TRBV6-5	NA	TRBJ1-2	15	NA	TGTGCCAGCAGTTATGGCGGGACTTCGAACTATGGCTACACCTTC	CASSYGGTSNYGYTF
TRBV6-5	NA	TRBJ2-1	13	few	TGTGCCAGCATGGTAGCGGTGTACAATGAGCAGTTCTTC	CASMVAVYNEQFF
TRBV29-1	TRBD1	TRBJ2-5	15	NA	TGCAGCGTTGAAGACCCGGGACAGCAGAAAGAGACCCAGTACTTC	CSVEDPGQQKETQYF
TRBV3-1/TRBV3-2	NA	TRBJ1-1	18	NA	TGTGCCAGCAGCCAATTAGGGGGGGGCCACATAGTAGACACTGAAGCTTTCTTT	CASSQLGGGHIVDTEAFF
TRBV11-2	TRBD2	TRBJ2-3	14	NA	TGTGCCAGCAGCTTGACTAGCGGAACAGATACGCAGTATTTT	CASSLTSGTDTQYF
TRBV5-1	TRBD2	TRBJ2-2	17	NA	TGCGCCAGCAGCTTGGCGGCGGGAGGCTTGAACACCGGGGAGCTGTTTTTT	CASSLAAGGLNTGELFF
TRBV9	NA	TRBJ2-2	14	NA	TGTGCCAGCAGCGTAGTAACAGGGCCCGGGGAGCTGTTTTTT	CASSVVTGPGELFF
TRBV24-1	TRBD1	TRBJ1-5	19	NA	TGTGCCACCAGGTCCCGGGAACAGGGGACTGAATATAGCAATCAGCCCCAGCATTTT	CATRSREQGTEYSNQPQHF
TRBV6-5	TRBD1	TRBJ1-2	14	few	TGTGCCAGCAGTTCTCAAGGGGGCAAATATGGCTACACCTTC	CASSSQGGKYGYTF
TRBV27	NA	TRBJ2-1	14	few	TGTGCCAGCAGTTTGGGGAGCTCCTACAATGAGCAGTTCTTC	CASSLGSSYNEQFF
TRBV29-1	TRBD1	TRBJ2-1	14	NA	TGCAGTTTATCTCCGGGACAGTCCTACAATGAGCAGTTCTTC	CSLSPGQSYNEQFF
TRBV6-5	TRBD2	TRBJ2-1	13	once	TGTGCCAGTGCCGGGACTAGTTACAATGAGCAGTTCTTC	CASAGTSYNEQFF
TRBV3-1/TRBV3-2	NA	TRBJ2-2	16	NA	TGTGCCAGCAGCTCCCCCCTAGCGACCAACACCGGGGAGCTGTTTTTT	CASSSPLATNTGELFF
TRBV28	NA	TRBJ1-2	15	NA	TGTGCCAGCAGTTTTGGGCGCGTCAGTCTTTATGGCTACACCTTC	CASSFGRVSLYGYTF
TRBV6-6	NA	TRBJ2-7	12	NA	TGTGCCAGCAGTTACTCGCAGGCCGAGCAGTACTTC	CASSYSQAEQYF
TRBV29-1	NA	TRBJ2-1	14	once	TGCAGCCTAGGAAGCGGACCTAGTGCCAATGAGCAGTTCTTC	CSLGSGPSANEQFF
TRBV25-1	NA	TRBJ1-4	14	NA	TGTGCCAGCAGTGAATACAGGGCGTATGAAAAACTGTTTTTT	CASSEYRAYEKLFF
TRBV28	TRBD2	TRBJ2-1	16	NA	TGTGCCAGCAGTTTCCGCGGGGGGGGTACCTACAATGAGCAGTTCTTC	CASSFRGGGTYNEQFF
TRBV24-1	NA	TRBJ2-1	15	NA	TGTGCCACCAGTGATTTGAACGGGGTCGGGCATGAGCAGTTCTTC	CATSDLNGVGHEQFF
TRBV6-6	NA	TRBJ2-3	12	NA	TGTGCCAGCAAGGGGCTGATAGATACGCAGTATTTT	CASKGLIDTQYF
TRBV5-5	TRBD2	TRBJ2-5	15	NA	TGTGCCAGCAGCTCGACTAGCGGGGGGCAAGAGACCCAGTACTTC	CASSSTSGGQETQYF
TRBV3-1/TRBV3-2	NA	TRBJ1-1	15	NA	TGTGCCAGCAGCCCAATGTGGGGGGTTGGAACTGAAGCTTTCTTT	CASSPMWGVGTEAFF
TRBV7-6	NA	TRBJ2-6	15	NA	TGTGCCAGCAGCTTAGAAGTAGCTGGGGCCAACGTCCTGACTTTC	CASSLEVAGANVLTF
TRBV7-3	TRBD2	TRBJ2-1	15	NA	TGTGCCAGCAGCTTATCTCCCGGACTAGCGGACGAGCAGTTCTTC	CASSLSPGLADEQFF
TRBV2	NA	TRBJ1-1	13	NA	TGTGCCAGCAGGATCAGGGGGAACACTGAAGCTTTCTTT	CASRIRGNTEAFF
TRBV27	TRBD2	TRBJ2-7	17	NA	TGTGCCAGCACCCGTCGGGCGGGAGGAACAGGCTCCTACGAGCAGTACTTC	CASTRRAGGTGSYEQYF
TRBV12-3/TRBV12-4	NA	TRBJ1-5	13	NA	TGTGCCAGCAGTTCTAGGGAGGATCAGCCCCAGCATTTT	CASSSREDQPQHF
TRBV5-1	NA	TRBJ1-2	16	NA	TGCGCCAGCAGCTTTGCTACCGGGACAAACAACTATGGCTACACCTTC	CASSFATGTNNYGYTF